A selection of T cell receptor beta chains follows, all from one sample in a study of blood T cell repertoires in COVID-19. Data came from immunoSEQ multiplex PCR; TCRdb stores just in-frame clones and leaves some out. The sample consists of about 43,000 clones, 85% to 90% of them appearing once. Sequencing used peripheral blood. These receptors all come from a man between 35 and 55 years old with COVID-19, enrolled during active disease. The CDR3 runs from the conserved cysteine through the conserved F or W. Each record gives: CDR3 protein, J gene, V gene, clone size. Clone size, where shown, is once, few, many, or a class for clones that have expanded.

CASSQWTGSNQPQHF,TRBJ1-5,TRBV3-1/TRBV3-2,.
CAWSSSKWDRGPYNSPLHF,TRBJ1-6,TRBV30,.
CASSLLQGKNSPLHF,TRBJ1-6,TRBV13,.
CASDTGTGGAGELFF,TRBJ2-2,TRBV3-1/TRBV3-2,.
CASSRIGSENEKLFF,TRBJ1-4,TRBV19,.
CASRAQGNYGYTF,TRBJ1-2,TRBV28,once
CASSPGGNQPQHF,TRBJ1-5,TRBV3-1/TRBV3-2,few
CASKEDHQETQYF,TRBJ2-5,TRBV19,.
CASSLDSGYTDTQYF,TRBJ2-3,TRBV5-4,.
CASSPSPWTGVYEQYF,TRBJ2-7,TRBV5-1,.
CASSPQEGTGYTF,TRBJ1-2,TRBV3-1/TRBV3-2,.
CASSSVGQGANNEQYF,TRBJ2-7,TRBV5-4,.
CASSLALEGQGRSNIQYF,TRBJ2-4,TRBV5-1,.
CASSQDRGRAEAFF,TRBJ1-1,TRBV4-1,.